This T cell receptor beta chain derives from a study of OX40 agonist ivuxolimab in advanced cancers. Across the whole study: Patients got intravenous ivuxolimab at 0.01 to 10 mg/kg every 2 weeks. Hepatocellular carcinoma, melanoma, renal cell or head and neck cancer occurred in dose-escalation patients.

The study, taken as a whole, reports: Averaged across samples, CD8+ T cells carried more expanded clones than CD4+ did. The antigens recognized by the expanded peripheral T cells, that is their antigen specificity, were not determined.

The protocol was immunoSEQ multiplex PCR, while the TCRdb copy is restricted to in-frame clones and leaves out a portion. Of tens of thousands of clones in the sample, over 75% were seen once. This CDR3 is 12 amino acids long. The germline CDR1 and CDR2 sequences are MDHEN and SYDVKM. The ends were cut back, 7 bases at V and 8 bases at J, with 11 bases in the middle. As concerns this clone: Its antigen is undetermined.

This sequence joins TRBV28 and TRBJ1-4, with D maybe TRBD1 (5 bases). The sequencing used CD4+ or CD8+ T cells sorted from blood, collected in a trial of the OX40 agonist ivuxolimab. This clonotype was obtained from an adult with an advanced solid tumor such as melanoma, head and neck, liver or kidney cancer. The CDR3, as DNA: TGTGCCAGCACTGCTGGGGGGGAAAAACTGTTTTTT. This sequence encodes CASTAGGEKLFF. Looking up the rest from reference TRBV28 and TRBJ1-4 gives the full variable domain: DVKVTQSSRYLVKRTGEKVFLECVQDMDHENMFWYRQDPGLGLRLIYFSYDVKMKEKGDIPEGYSVSREKKERFSLILESASTNQTSMYLCASTAGGEKLFFGSGTQLSVL.